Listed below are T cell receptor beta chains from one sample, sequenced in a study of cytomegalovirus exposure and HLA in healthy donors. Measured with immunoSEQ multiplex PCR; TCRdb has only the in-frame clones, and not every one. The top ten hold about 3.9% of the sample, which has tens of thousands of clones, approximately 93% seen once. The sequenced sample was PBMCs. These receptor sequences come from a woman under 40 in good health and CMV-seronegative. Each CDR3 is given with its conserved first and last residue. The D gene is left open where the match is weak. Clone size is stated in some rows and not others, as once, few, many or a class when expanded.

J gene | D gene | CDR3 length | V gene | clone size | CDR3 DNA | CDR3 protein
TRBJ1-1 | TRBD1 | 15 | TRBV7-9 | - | TGTGCCAGCAGCCCACAGGGGGCTGTCGGTACTGAAGCTTTCTTT | CASSPQGAVGTEAFF
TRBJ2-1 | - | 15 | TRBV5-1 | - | TGCGCCAGCAGCGCAGCACCGGGGTCCCTTAATGAGCAGTTCTTC | CASSAAPGSLNEQFF
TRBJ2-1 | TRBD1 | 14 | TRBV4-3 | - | TGCGCCAGCAGCCACACAGGACAGGGGCATGAGCAGTTCTTC | CASSHTGQGHEQFF
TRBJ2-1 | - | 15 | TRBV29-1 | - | TGCAGCATAGCGACGGGGGCCTTGACAGGGAATGAGCAGTTCTTC | CSIATGALTGNEQFF
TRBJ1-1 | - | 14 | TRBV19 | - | TGTGCCAGTAGTATTTTCAGGGAGGGCACTGAAGCTTTCTTT | CASSIFREGTEAFF
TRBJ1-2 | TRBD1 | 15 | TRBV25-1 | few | TGTGCCAGCAGCACACAGGGGGCGATTAACTATGGCTACACCTTC | CASSTQGAINYGYTF
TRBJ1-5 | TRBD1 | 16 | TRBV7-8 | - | TGTGCCAGCAGCTTCGCGGACAGGGTTAGACATCAGCCCCAGCATTTT | CASSFADRVRHQPQHF
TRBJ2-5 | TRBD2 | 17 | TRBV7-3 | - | TGTGCCAGCAGCTCGAGGAGTGGCGGGAGGGCCCAAGAGACCCAGTACTTC | CASSSRSGGRAQETQYF
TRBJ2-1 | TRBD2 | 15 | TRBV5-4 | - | TGTGCCAGCAGCCTACTAGCGGGGGGGTACAATGAGCAGTTCTTC | CASSLLAGGYNEQFF
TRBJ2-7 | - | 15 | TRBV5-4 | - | TGTGCCAGCAGCTGGGGGGTAGCGGAAGCCTACGAGCAGTACTTC | CASSWGVAEAYEQYF
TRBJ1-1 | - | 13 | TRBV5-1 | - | TGCGCCAGCAGCTTGACGGGGGACACTGAAGCTTTCTTT | CASSLTGDTEAFF
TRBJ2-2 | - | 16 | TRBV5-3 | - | TGTGCCAGAAGCTTGGGGTGGCCGCGGCGCACCGGGGAGCTGTTTTTT | CARSLGWPRRTGELFF
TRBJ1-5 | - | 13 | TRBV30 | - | TGTGCCTGGAGTGTACGGGGCAATCAGCCCCAGCATTTT | CAWSVRGNQPQHF
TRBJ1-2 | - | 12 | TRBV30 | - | TGTGCCTGGAGGCGGGGGGCCTATGGCTACACCTTC | CAWRRGAYGYTF
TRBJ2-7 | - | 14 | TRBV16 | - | TGTGCCAGCAGCCAATCGTACGGTACTATCGAGCAGTACTTC | CASSQSYGTIEQYF
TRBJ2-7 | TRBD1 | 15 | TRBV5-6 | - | TGTGCCAGCATCTCGGGACAGGGGCTCTCCTACGAGCAGTACTTC | CASISGQGLSYEQYF
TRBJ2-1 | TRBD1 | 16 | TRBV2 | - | TGTGCCAGCAGTGGGGGACAGGCAACCCCTCTGAATGAGCAGTTCTTC | CASSGGQATPLNEQFF
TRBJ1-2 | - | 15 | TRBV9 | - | TGTGCCAGCAGCCCACGGACAGCACCTAACTATGGCTACACCTTC | CASSPRTAPNYGYTF
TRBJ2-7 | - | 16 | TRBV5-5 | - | TGTGCCAGCAGATCCGACTCCCAGGGTTGGCCCGCCGAGCAGTACTTC | CASRSDSQGWPAEQYF
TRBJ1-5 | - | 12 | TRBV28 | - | TGTGCCAGCAGTACCTACGCCCGGCCCCAGCATTTT | CASSTYARPQHF
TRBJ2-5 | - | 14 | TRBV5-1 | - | TGCGCCAGCAGCTTGGCCGGAGGGAGGGAGACCCAGTACTTC | CASSLAGGRETQYF
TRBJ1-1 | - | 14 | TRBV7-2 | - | TGTGCCAGCAGCTTACGAACAATGAACACTGAAGCTTTCTTT | CASSLRTMNTEAFF
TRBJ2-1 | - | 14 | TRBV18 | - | TGTGCCAGCTCACCATGGCAGGGTTCTGGAGAGCAGTTCTTC | CASSPWQGSGEQFF
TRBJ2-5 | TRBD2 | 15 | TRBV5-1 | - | TGCGCCAGCAGCCCCTTCGCGGGGGGGCAAGAGACCCAGTACTTC | CASSPFAGGQETQYF
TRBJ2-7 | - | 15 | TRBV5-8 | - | TGTGCCAGCAGCTTCCTATCAGGACAAAACTACGAGCAGTACTTC | CASSFLSGQNYEQYF
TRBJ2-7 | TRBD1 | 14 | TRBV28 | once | TGTGCCAGCAGTATAAGACAGGGATACCACGAGCAGTACTTC | CASSIRQGYHEQYF
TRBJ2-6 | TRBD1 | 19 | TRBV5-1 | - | TGCGCCAGCAGCTTTGACCAGACAGGGAGCTACATTGGGGCCAACGTCCTGACTTTC | CASSFDQTGSYIGANVLTF
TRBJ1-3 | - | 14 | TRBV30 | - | TGTGCCTGGAGGGCAGGGTACTCTGGAAACACCATATATTTT | CAWRAGYSGNTIYF
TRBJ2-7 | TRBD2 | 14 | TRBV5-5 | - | TGTGCCAGCAGCTTGTCCATGTGGGGGGGCGAGCAGTACTTC | CASSLSMWGGEQYF
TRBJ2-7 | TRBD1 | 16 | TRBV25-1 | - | TGTGCCAGCAGTGAATCGGGGACAGGGATCTCCTACGAGCAGTACTTC | CASSESGTGISYEQYF
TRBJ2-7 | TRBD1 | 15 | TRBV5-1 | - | TGCGCCAGCAGCTTGGACGGGACAGGGAAGTACGAGCAGTACTTC | CASSLDGTGKYEQYF
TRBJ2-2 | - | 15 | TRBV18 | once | TGTGCCAGCTCATCCGCGGGACAGAGTCCCGGGGAGCTGTTTTTT | CASSSAGQSPGELFF
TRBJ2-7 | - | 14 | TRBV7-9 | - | TGTGCCAGCAGCTTAGCGACAGAATCCTACGAGCAGTACTTC | CASSLATESYEQYF
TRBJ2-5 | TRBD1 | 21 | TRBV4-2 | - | TGTGCCAGCAGCCCCGGGACAGGGTCTATTCAAGGTCGCATAAATCTGGAGACCCAGTACTTC | CASSPGTGSIQGRINLETQYF
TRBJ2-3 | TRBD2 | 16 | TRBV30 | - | TGTGCCTGGAGTGCGGGACTAGCGTTTAGCACAGATACGCAGTATTTT | CAWSAGLAFSTDTQYF
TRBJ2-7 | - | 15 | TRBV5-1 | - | TGCGCCAGCAGCCCGGGTTGGGGCTCGACCTACGAGCAGTACTTC | CASSPGWGSTYEQYF
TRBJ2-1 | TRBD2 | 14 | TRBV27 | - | TGTGCCAGCATCCGGACTAGCTCTGGCAATGAGCAGTTCTTC | CASIRTSSGNEQFF
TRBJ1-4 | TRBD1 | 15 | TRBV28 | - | TGTGCCAGCAGTCCCCCCGGGGACAGGGGGCTGGAACTGTTTTTT | CASSPPGDRGLELFF
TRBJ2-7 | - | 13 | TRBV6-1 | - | TGTGCCACGAGGAACCTTTGGGTTCTGGAGCAGTACTTC | CATRNLWVLEQYF
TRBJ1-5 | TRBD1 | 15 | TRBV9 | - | TGTGCCAGCAGCGCTGGGACAGGGATGGATCAGCCCCAGCATTTT | CASSAGTGMDQPQHF
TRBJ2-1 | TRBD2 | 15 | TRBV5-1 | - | TGCGCCAGCAGCTTGGAAGCGGGGTCCTACAATGAGCAGTTCTTC | CASSLEAGSYNEQFF
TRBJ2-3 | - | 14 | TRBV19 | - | TGTGCCAGTAGTAGGACTACCCGCACAGATACGCAGTATTTT | CASSRTTRTDTQYF
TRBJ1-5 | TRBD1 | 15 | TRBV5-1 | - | TGCGCCAGCAGCTTGGGGACAGGGCGTGATCAGCCCCAGCATTTT | CASSLGTGRDQPQHF
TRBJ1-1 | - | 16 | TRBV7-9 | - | TGTGCCAGCCGGGGGGGTGGAGGGCCGGGTTGGGCTGAAGCTTTCTTT | CASRGGGGPGWAEAFF
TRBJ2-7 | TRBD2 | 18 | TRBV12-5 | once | TGTGCTAGTGGTTTAGGACTAGCGGGAGGTCTATCGTCCTACGAGCAGTACTTC | CASGLGLAGGLSSYEQYF
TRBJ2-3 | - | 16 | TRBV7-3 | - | TGTGCCAGCAGCTTAGGGCGACCCCAGAGCACAGATACGCAGTATTTT | CASSLGRPQSTDTQYF
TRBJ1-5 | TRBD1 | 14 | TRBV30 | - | TGTGCCTGGAGTGTACAGGGGGGCAATCAGCCCCAGCATTTT | CAWSVQGGNQPQHF
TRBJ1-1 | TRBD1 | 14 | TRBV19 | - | TGTGCCAGTAGTAGAGGACAGGCCAGTGGTGAAGCTTTCTTT | CASSRGQASGEAFF
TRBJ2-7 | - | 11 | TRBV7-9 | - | TGTGCCAGCAGCCCGGGATACGAGCAGTACTTC | CASSPGYEQYF
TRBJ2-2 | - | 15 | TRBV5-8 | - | TGTGCCAGCAGCCCCATAGGGAGGCGTCAAGGGGAGCTGTTTTTT | CASSPIGRRQGELFF